Listed below are T cell receptor beta chains from one sample, sequenced in a study of regulatory T cells in long-lasting Graves disease. TCRdb used MiXCR to reprocess the multiplex PCR reads, holding one entry per CDR3 protein. The sample lists around 460,000 distinct CDR3 sequences, 12% to 15% occurring once. The sample was also reused in another study, on T cells in Graves' hyperthyroidism and ophthalmopathy.

The sequencing used peripheral blood mononuclear cells (PBMCs), collected at new diagnosis, from a patient treated with antithyroid drugs. These receptor sequences come from a woman between 45 and 60 years old with Graves disease. Both conserved end residues are part of each CDR3. A D gene is named only where the DNA matches it firmly. Clone size appears in some rows only: once, few, many, or a class for an expanded clone.

D gene | clone size | J gene | V gene | CDR3 protein | CDR3 DNA
- | - | TRBJ2-2 | TRBV11-1 | CASSLGGALEVGELFF | TGTGCCAGCAGCTTAGGCGGGGCGTTGGAGGTCGGGGAGCTGTTTTTT
- | few | TRBJ2-5 | TRBV5-1 | CASSLDTETQYF | TGCGCCAGCAGCTTGGACACGGAGACCCAGTACTTC
TRBD2 | few | TRBJ2-1 | TRBV24-1 | CATSDPLGGTSGKESYNEQFF | TGTGCCACCAGTGATCCCCTAGGCGGGACTAGCGGGAAGGAGTCCTACAATGAGCAGTTCTTC
TRBD1 | many | TRBJ2-7 | TRBV7-9 | CASSLGQDYEQYF | TGCGCCAGCAGCTTGGGACAGGACTACGAGCAGTACTTC
TRBD2 | many | TRBJ2-1 | TRBV12-3/TRBV12-4 | CASRLGVREGTYNEQFF | TGTGCCAGCAGGCTAGGGGTCCGGGAGGGGACCTACAATGAGCAGTTCTTC
- | - | TRBJ2-3 | TRBV5-1 | CASSLDVGDTDTQYF | TGCGCCAGCAGCTTGGATGTTGGGGATACAGATACGCAGTATTTT
- | many | TRBJ2-7 | TRBV28 | CASSETDSAYEQYF | TGTGCCAGCAGTGAGACTGACAGTGCCTACGAGCAGTACTTC
TRBD2 | many | TRBJ2-7 | TRBV12-3/TRBV12-4 | CASSLGLAGVGYEQYF | TGTGCCAGCAGTTTAGGACTAGCGGGAGTAGGCTACGAGCAGTACTTC
TRBD2 | many | TRBJ2-7 | TRBV6-1 | CASSALAGVYEQYF | TGTGCCAGCAGTGCACTAGCGGGAGTTTACGAGCAGTACTTC
- | many | TRBJ2-5 | TRBV27 | CASSPESGSWSLGTQYF | TGTGCCAGCAGTCCAGAGTCCGGCTCGTGGAGCCTGGGGACCCAGTACTTC
- | few | TRBJ2-5 | TRBV4-1 | CASSQYGRDSGVQETQYF | TGCGCCAGCAGCCAATATGGGAGGGACTCAGGGGTCCAAGAGACCCAGTACTTC
- | - | TRBJ1-3 | TRBV11-2 | CASSPLNRSARYSGNTIYF | TGTGCCAGCAGCCCCCTCAACAGGAGTGCAAGATACTCTGGAAACACCATATATTTT
- | many | TRBJ2-3 | TRBV11-2 | CASSLAPSFTDTQYF | TGTGCCAGCAGCTTAGCCCCCTCATTCACAGATACGCAGTATTTT
- | many | TRBJ2-3 | TRBV2 | CASKGGIADTQYF | TGTGCCAGCAAAGGAGGGATCGCAGATACGCAGTATTTT
- | many | TRBJ2-7 | TRBV6-4 | CASSEGGSYEQYF | TGTGCCAGCAGTGAAGGCGGCAGCTACGAGCAGTACTTC
TRBD2 | many | TRBJ2-7 | TRBV6-5 | CASSYSGGSGASYEQYF | TGTGCCAGCAGTTACTCGGGGGGTAGCGGGGCCTCCTACGAGCAGTACTTC
TRBD2 | - | TRBJ2-7 | TRBV2 | CASGTSPYEQYF | TGTGCCAGCGGGACTAGCCCCTACGAGCAGTACTTC
TRBD2 | - | TRBJ2-1 | TRBV4-1 | CASSPTSGVVEQFF | TGCGCCAGCAGTCCGACTAGCGGGGTTGTTGAGCAGTTCTTC
- | many | TRBJ2-1 | TRBV5-1 | CASSFTLGRTHNEQFF | TGCGCCAGCAGCTTCACCCTGGGTCGGACGCACAATGAGCAGTTCTTC
- | - | TRBJ2-3 | TRBV11-2 | CASSPLDQEDKYF | TGTGCCAGCAGTCCTTTGGACCAGGAGGACAAGTACTTC
TRBD2 | many | TRBJ2-1 | TRBV12-3/TRBV12-4 | CASTFLAGGGEQFF | TGTGCCAGCACGTTTCTAGCGGGAGGGGGTGAGCAGTTCTTC
TRBD1 | - | TRBJ1-4 | TRBV30 | CAWSRGTGPEKLFF | TGTGCCTGGAGCCGCGGGACAGGGCCCGAAAAACTGTTTTTT
- | many | TRBJ1-1 | TRBV12-3/TRBV12-4 | CASSLYTYTEAFF | TGTGCCAGCAGTTTATATACGTACACTGAAGCTTTCTTT
- | many | TRBJ2-3 | TRBV20-1 | CSARTGGTDTQYF | TGCAGTGCTAGAACGGGAGGCACAGATACGCAGTATTTT
- | many | TRBJ2-2 | TRBV18 | CASSPPGNTGELFF | TGTGCCAGCTCACCACCTGGGAACACCGGGGAGCTGTTTTTT
TRBD2 | few | TRBJ2-1 | TRBV29-1 | CSAKTSTYYNEQFF | TGCAGCGCTAAGACTAGCACCTACTACAATGAGCAGTTCTTC
TRBD1 | many | TRBJ2-5 | TRBV18 | CASSPGTGRETQYF | TGTGCCAGCTCACCAGGGACAGGAAGGGAGACCCAGTACTTC